Detailed here is one TCR beta chain. The target antigen is unknown. This sample stems from a study of cytomegalovirus exposure and HLA in healthy donors. Notes on the study in general: With later analysis, a missense DCLRE1C variant became linked to TCR beta V- and J-gene trimming. Previously analyzed data showed that most TCR beta V segments were productive at a frequency of about 90% or about 30%. A later analysis found TCR association rates differed by HLA locus, highest for DRB1 and lowest for HLA-C.

PCR used 60 Vbeta primers and 13 Jbeta primers. Data came from immunoSEQ multiplex PCR; TCRdb stores just in-frame clones and leaves some out. Its table lists 50,000 or so clones. Trimming stripped 9 bases from V and 11 bases from J, with 19 bases between. CDR1 LNHDA and CDR2 SQIVND come from the germline V gene (reference sequence). This CDR3 is built from 12 residues. Each of the donors was a healthy bone marrow donor. The chain is built from TRBV19 and TRBJ1-1, with D perhaps TRBD1 (5 bases). This TCR derives from a woman aged 18-29 years in good health and CMV-seronegative. Specimen: PBMCs. The CDR3 bases are TGTGCCAGCCAAACTCCGGGACTGAGGGCTTTCTTT. It encodes CASQTPGLRAFF.